Listed below are T cell receptor beta chains from one sample, sequenced in a study of T cells in Graves' hyperthyroidism and ophthalmopathy. Via MiXCR, TCRdb re-called the multiplex PCR reads, giving one row per CDR3 protein. The data contain approximately 560,000 distinct CDR3 sequences, less than 20% of them singletons. The source material was blood. The receptors were gathered from a woman aged 30 to 39 with Graves' hyperthyroidism. Each CDR3 is given without its conserved first and last residue.

cdr3_aa | j_call | v_call
ASSRTGVVAYEQY | TRBJ2-7 | TRBV7-9
AWDRDRSSYEQY | TRBJ2-7 | TRBV30
ASSFLTGSITEAF | TRBJ1-1 | TRBV7-3
ASTPDQYNEQF | TRBJ2-1 | TRBV6-2/TRBV6-3
ASSRSADNSPLH | TRBJ1-6 | TRBV27
ASSLTSPTSATNEKLF | TRBJ1-4 | TRBV5-1
SALGAWRNIQY | TRBJ2-4 | TRBV20-1
ASSLRADSYGYT | TRBJ1-2 | TRBV27
SAREPPSRGYNEQF | TRBJ2-1 | TRBV20-1
ARGTSRAQPQH | TRBJ1-5 | TRBV2
ASSLQVTFSYEQY | TRBJ2-7 | TRBV7-9